This T cell receptor (beta chain) comes out of a study of blood T cells in healthy people across ages. Sample donors were healthy Caucasian individuals that came from Russia, aged roughly 6 to 100. Then a second PCR, running about 7 to 11 cycles, was carried out with a sample-barcoded 5' primer and a J-beta primer mix. From the 5' RACE reads, TCRdb called clonotypes with MiXCR, one entry per CDR3 protein. The repertoire holds about 1.4 million distinct CDR3 sequences, approximately 60% seen once, with about 6.3% in the top ten. The origin of this receptor is a man aged 18 to 35 in good health. Sequenced material: blood.

The CDR3 bases are TGTGCCAGCAGTTTAACAGCGGGAGGGCCAGGTCGAGAGACCCAGTACTTC. Translated, it gives CASSLTAGGPGRETQYF. The chain employs TRBV27 and TRBJ2-5; 10 bases match TRBD2. Trimming removed 2 bases from V and 4 bases from J; junction bases left unmatched: 10. The CDR3 runs 17 residues. In germline, CDR1 is MNHEY, CDR2 SMNVEV (reference sequence).